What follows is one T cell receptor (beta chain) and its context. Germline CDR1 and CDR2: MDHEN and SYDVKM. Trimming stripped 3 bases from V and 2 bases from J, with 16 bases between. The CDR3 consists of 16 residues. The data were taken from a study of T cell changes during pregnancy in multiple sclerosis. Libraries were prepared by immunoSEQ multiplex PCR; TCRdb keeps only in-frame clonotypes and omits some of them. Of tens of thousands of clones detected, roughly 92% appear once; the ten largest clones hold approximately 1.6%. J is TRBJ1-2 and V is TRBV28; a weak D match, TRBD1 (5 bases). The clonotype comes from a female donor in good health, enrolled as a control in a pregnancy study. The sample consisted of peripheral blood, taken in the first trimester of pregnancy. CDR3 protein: CASSLPNAGYNYGYTF. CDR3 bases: TGTGCCAGCAGTTTGCCCAACGCAGGGTACAACTATGGCTACACCTTC.